Listed below are T cell receptor beta chains from one sample, sequenced in a study of Graves' ophthalmopathy and Graves' hyperthyroidism. TCRdb fed the multiplex PCR reads into MiXCR, producing one record per CDR3 protein. The sample includes about 39,000 distinct CDR3 sequences, 50% of them seen just once. Source material: peripheral blood. These receptors originate from an adult woman with stable Graves' hyperthyroidism. CDR3s include the opening cysteine and the closing phenylalanine or tryptophan. A D gene is named only where the DNA matches it firmly. The listing skips clone size in some rows; elsewhere it reads once, few, many or a size class.

TRBJ2-7	TRBV7-8	14	NA	few	CASSLAQSSYEQYF	TGTGCCAGCAGCTTAGCACAGAGCTCCTACGAGCAGTACTTC
TRBJ2-5	TRBV7-3	15	TRBD2	medium-sized	CASSLIGGRQETQYF	TGTGCCAGCAGCTTAATAGGCGGGAGACAGGAGACCCAGTACTTC
TRBJ1-2	TRBV3-1	16	TRBD1	many	CASSQEPGSGGDGYTF	TGTGCCAGCAGCCAAGAACCCGGTTCAGGGGGCGATGGCTACACCTTC
TRBJ2-5	TRBV7-8	11	NA	medium-sized	CASSFSETQYF	TGTGCCAGCAGCTTTTCCGAGACCCAGTACTTC
TRBJ1-1	TRBV12-5	12	NA	NA	CASRQENTEAFF	TGTGCTAGTAGACAGGAGAACACTGAAGCTTTCTTT
TRBJ2-5	TRBV7-2	17	NA	NA	CASSLRGQGPQTETQYF	TGTGCCAGCAGCTTGAGGGGCCAAGGACCACAAACGGAGACCCAGTACTTC
TRBJ1-5	TRBV6-1	15	TRBD1	NA	CASTSPGTGYTPQHF	TGTGCCAGCACCAGCCCGGGGACAGGGTATACGCCCCAGCATTTT
TRBJ1-2	TRBV9	13	TRBD1	many	CASSGTGHYGYTF	TGTGCCAGCAGCGGGACAGGGCACTATGGCTACACCTTC
TRBJ2-7	TRBV7-9	12	NA	NA	CASSLAGHEQYF	TGTGCCAGCAGCTTAGCGGGACACGAGCAGTACTTC
TRBJ2-7	TRBV27	12	NA	NA	CASSAYQGEQHF	TGTGCCAGCAGTGCGTACCAGGGAGAGCAGCACTTC
TRBJ2-5	TRBV5-1	12	NA	many	CASSVSPETQYF	TGCGCCAGCAGTGTGAGCCCGGAGACCCAGTACTTC
TRBJ2-5	TRBV7-2	19	NA	NA	CASSFYICSARIPPETQYF	NA
TRBJ2-7	TRBV20-1	12	TRBD2	NA	CSAYGLAGEQYF	TGCAGTGCTTACGGACTAGCGGGAGAGCAGTACTTC
TRBJ2-7	TRBV20-1	12	TRBD1	NA	CSATDDRVEQYF	TGCAGTGCTACCGATGACAGGGTCGAGCAGTACTTC
TRBJ1-3	TRBV2	15	NA	NA	CASRGESVSGNTIYF	TGTGCCAGCAGAGGAGAAAGCGTCTCTGGAAACACCATATATTTT
TRBJ2-5	TRBV20-1	13	NA	many	CSALGTFQETQYF	TGCAGTGCTTTGGGGACTTTCCAAGAGACCCAGTACTTC
TRBJ1-5	TRBV29-1	17	NA	NA	CSVEDSPPQGLNQPQHF	TGCAGCGTTGAAGATTCCCCTCCACAGGGTCTGAACCAGCCCCAGCATTTC
TRBJ2-7	TRBV7-2	13	NA	NA	CASSLRQNYEQYF	TGTGCCAGCAGCTTAAGGCAGAATTACGAGCAGTACTTC
TRBJ1-5	TRBV11-1	17	NA	NA	CASTTRLQGVSSQPQHF	TGTGCCAGCACTACTAGGCTACAGGGCGTGAGCAGTCAGCCCCAGCATTTT
TRBJ1-1	TRBV19	15	NA	many	CASSPQERRNTEAFF	TGTGCCAGTAGTCCCCAGGAGAGGAGAAACACTGAAGCTTTCTTT
TRBJ2-7	TRBV7-3	15	TRBD1	NA	CASSPSGTGGYEQYF	TGTGCCAGCAGCCCCTCCGGGACAGGGGGCTACGAGCAGTACTTC
TRBJ1-1	TRBV15	14	NA	NA	CATSRRGRGNEAFF	TGTGCCACCAGCAGACGCGGGAGGGGGAATGAAGCTTTCTTT
TRBJ2-7	TRBV28	13	NA	many	CASSLSGADEQYF	TGTGCCAGCAGTTTATCGGGGGCAGACGAGCAGTACTTC
TRBJ1-4	TRBV5-1	13	TRBD1	few	CASSLSGGEKLFF	TGCGCCAGCAGCTTGTCAGGGGGCGAAAAACTGTTTTTT
TRBJ2-7	TRBV12-3/TRBV12-4	13	TRBD1	NA	CASRRQGGYEQYF	TGTGCCAGCAGAAGACAGGGGGGCTACGAGCAGTACTTC
TRBJ1-1	TRBV30	15	TRBD1	many	CAWTTKRGGGTEAFF	TGTGCCTGGACCACAAAACGAGGGGGCGGAACTGAAGCTTTCTTT
TRBJ1-4	TRBV28	15	NA	many	CASSPHAGGGEKLFF	TGTGCCAGCAGTCCGCATGCGGGCGGAGGGGAAAAACTGTTTTTT
TRBJ1-2	TRBV6-5	12	TRBD1	many	CASSPGGNGYTF	TGTGCCAGCAGCCCAGGGGGGAATGGCTACACCTTC
TRBJ2-7	TRBV2	13	NA	NA	CASSEGSPYEQYF	TGTGCCAGCAGTGAGGGGTCCCCCTACGAGCAGTACTTC
TRBJ1-5	TRBV29-1	15	TRBD1	NA	CSVPGTGGGNQPQHF	TGCAGCGTCCCCGGGACAGGGGGCGGCAATCAGCCCCAGCATTTT
TRBJ2-3	TRBV13	15	TRBD2	many	CASSRETSGGDTQYF	TGTGCCAGCAGCCGAGAAACTAGCGGGGGGGATACGCAGTATTTT
TRBJ2-3	TRBV11-2	15	TRBD1	NA	CASSLGTGLTDTQYF	TGTGCCAGCAGCTTAGGGACAGGGTTGACAGATACGCAGTATTTT
TRBJ1-1	TRBV19	16	NA	many	CASTGNPRTVNTEAFF	TGTGCCAGTACTGGAAACCCCCGGACAGTGAACACTGAAGCTTTCTTT
TRBJ2-7	TRBV5-1	17	TRBD2	many	CASSLIRAGGPYYEQYF	TGCGCCAGCAGCTTGATCAGAGCGGGAGGGCCGTACTACGAGCAGTACTTC
TRBJ2-7	TRBV10-3	15	NA	few	CAISESGQISYEQYF	TGTGCCATCAGTGAGTCTGGGCAAATCTCCTACGAGCAGTACTTC
TRBJ1-2	TRBV5-6	17	NA	many	CASSQTRGRNPMHGYTF	TGTGCCAGCAGCCAGACCCGGGGTCGTAACCCCATGCATGGCTACACCTTC
TRBJ1-2	TRBV12-3/TRBV12-4	15	TRBD1	many	CASSFRQGTNYGYTF	TGTGCCAGCAGCTTTAGACAGGGAACTAACTATGGCTACACCTTC
TRBJ1-4	TRBV12-3/TRBV12-4	14	TRBD1	once	CASSPATGYEKLFF	TGTGCCAGCAGTCCGGCGACAGGGTATGAAAAACTGTTTTTT
TRBJ1-2	TRBV24-1	14	NA	NA	CATSDRSVLYGYTF	TGTGCCACCAGTGACCGGTCGGTCCTCTATGGCTACACCTTC
TRBJ2-6	TRBV20-1	15	TRBD2	NA	CSARMTSGRANVLTF	TGCAGTGCCAGGATGACTAGCGGGAGGGCCAACGTCCTGACTTTC
TRBJ2-7	TRBV19	16	NA	many	CASSISVSGFLYEQYF	TGTGCCAGTAGTATATCCGTGTCGGGTTTCCTCTACGAGCAGTACTTC
TRBJ2-5	TRBV13	14	TRBD1	NA	CASPAGTVQGDQYF	TGTGCCAGCCCCGCCGGGACAGTCCAAGGAGACCAGTACTTC
TRBJ1-1	TRBV7-2	14	TRBD1	NA	CSSSLEGAVAEAFF	TGTAGCAGCAGCTTAGAGGGGGCCGTCGCTGAAGCTTTCTTT
TRBJ1-1	TRBV10-3	14	NA	NA	CAISESPQNTEAFF	TGTGCCATCAGTGAGTCCCCACAGAACACTGAAGCTTTCTTT
TRBJ2-2	TRBV15	14	TRBD1	few	CATSRDQGAGELFF	TGTGCCACCAGCAGAGACCAGGGGGCCGGGGAGCTGTTTTTT
TRBJ2-7	TRBV20-1	16	TRBD2	NA	CNARDPTSGMLHEQYF	TGCAATGCTAGAGATCCGACTAGCGGGATGCTGCACGAGCAGTACTTC
TRBJ1-4	TRBV20-1	14	TRBD1	NA	CSARKGQLAEKLFF	TGCAGTGCTAGAAAGGGACAGCTGGCGGAAAAACTGTTTTTT
TRBJ1-1	TRBV25-1	15	TRBD1	NA	CASSEEGQLNTEAFF	TGTGCCAGCAGTGAAGAGGGACAGCTGAACACTGAAGCTTTCTTT
TRBJ1-6	TRBV7-3	15	TRBD1	many	CASSLRAGGDSPLHF	TGTGCCAGCAGCTTAAGGGCAGGGGGAGATTCACCCCTCCACTTT
TRBJ2-3	TRBV9	14	NA	many	CASSVAGSADTQYF	TGTGCCAGCAGCGTAGCGGGATCGGCAGATACGCAGTATTTT
TRBJ1-5	TRBV9	14	NA	many	CASSVGGSNQPQHF	TGTGCCAGCAGCGTAGGGGGGAGCAATCAGCCCCAGCATTTT
TRBJ1-6	TRBV20-1	15	NA	many	CSARDLGVSNSPLHF	TGCAGTGCTAGAGATCTAGGGGTCAGCAATTCACCCCTCCACTTT
TRBJ2-7	TRBV7-6	12	NA	NA	CASSPGGYEQYF	TGTGCCAGCAGCCCCGGGGGCTACGAGCAGTACTTC
TRBJ1-1	TRBV10-3	14	TRBD1	NA	CARDPGTGNTEAFF	TGTGCTAGAGACCCCGGGACAGGGAACACTGAAGCTTTCTTT
TRBJ2-1	TRBV24-1	19	TRBD2	NA	CATSDLQYSGRAPELEQFF	TGTGCCACCAGTGATTTGCAATATAGCGGGAGGGCCCCAGAGTTAGAGCAGTTCTTC
TRBJ2-1	TRBV10-2	11	NA	NA	CASSAAREQFF	TGCGCCAGCAGTGCGGCTAGGGAGCAGTTCTTC
TRBJ2-5	TRBV20-1	12	NA	NA	CSARVPGETQYF	TGCAGTGCGCGGGTGCCTGGAGAGACCCAGTACTTC
TRBJ2-7	TRBV6-5	12	TRBD1	NA	CASTDRVGEQYF	TGTGCCAGCACAGACAGGGTCGGCGAGCAGTACTTC
TRBJ1-4	TRBV7-3	18	TRBD1	once	CASSVDGRAGTGVAKLFF	TGTGCCAGCAGCGTAGACGGAAGGGCCGGGACAGGTGTCGCAAAACTGTTTTTT